This is a list of T cell receptor beta chains from one sample in a study of T cell responses to AZD1222 COVID-19 vaccine. TCRdb's copy holds only in-frame clones and misses some; the assay was immunoSEQ multiplex PCR. Seen here are tens of thousands of clones, approximately 85% observed once, and the top ten hold about 10%. The sample was peripheral blood, taken 28 days after the second AZD1222 dose. All receptors derive from an adult who received the AZD1222 COVID-19 vaccine. CDR3s include the opening cysteine and the closing phenylalanine or tryptophan. D genes are given only for firm matches. A clone size is listed for some rows: how often the clone was seen (once, few, many), or a class if it is expanded.

J gene,V gene,D gene,clone size,CDR3 protein,CDR3 DNA
TRBJ2-4,TRBV5-8,-,-,CASKSNIQYF,TGTGCCAGCAAGAGTAACATTCAGTACTTC
TRBJ1-4,TRBV19,TRBD1,-,CASSPQGTASEKLFF,TGTGCCAGTAGTCCTCAAGGGACAGCGAGCGAAAAACTGTTTTTT
TRBJ2-6,TRBV2,TRBD1,few,CATLPTGGGANVLTF,TGTGCCACCTTACCGACAGGGGGTGGGGCCAACGTCCTGACTTTC
TRBJ2-3,TRBV2,-,few,CASSERGIGTDTQYF,TGTGCCAGCAGTGAACGAGGCATAGGCACAGATACGCAGTATTTT
TRBJ2-7,TRBV12-3/TRBV12-4,-,-,CASSFKRNYEQYF,TGTGCCAGCAGTTTCAAACGAAACTACGAGCAGTACTTC
TRBJ1-1,TRBV29-1,-,-,CSASHVDTEAFF,TGCAGCGCATCACATGTAGACACTGAAGCTTTCTTT
TRBJ1-2,TRBV10-1,-,once,CASSESANYGYTF,TGCGCCAGCAGTGAGTCAGCTAACTATGGCTACACCTTC
TRBJ2-3,TRBV13,-,-,CASSFPYGGADTQYF,TGTGCCAGCAGCTTCCCCTACGGGGGCGCAGATACGCAGTATTTT
TRBJ1-3,TRBV10-3,TRBD1,-,CAIRRQGVTGNTIYF,TGTGCCATCAGGAGACAGGGGGTAACTGGAAACACCATATATTTT
TRBJ2-5,TRBV3-1/TRBV3-2,-,once,CASSQALFGRGVSKETQYF,TGTGCCAGCAGCCAAGCTCTCTTCGGGCGGGGAGTTTCGAAGGAGACCCAGTACTTC
TRBJ1-3,TRBV2,-,-,CASSETLLSSGNTIYF,TGTGCCAGCAGTGAGACCCTTTTGAGCTCTGGAAACACCATATATTTT
TRBJ1-4,TRBV7-2,TRBD1,once,CASSPQNRGHEKLFF,TGTGCCAGCAGCCCCCAGAACAGGGGGCACGAAAAACTGTTTTTT
TRBJ1-6,TRBV2,-,-,CASSERGTPRGLSPLHF,TGTGCCAGCAGTGAACGTGGGACACCCAGAGGGCTCTCCCCCCTCCACTTT
TRBJ1-6,TRBV19,-,few,CASSTSPRGESPLHF,TGTGCCAGTAGTACCAGCCCGAGGGGGGAATCACCCCTCCACTTT
TRBJ1-2,TRBV6-1,-,-,CASSVAGVGGYTF,TGTGCCAGCAGTGTAGCTGGGGTTGGCGGCTACACCTTC
TRBJ1-5,TRBV29-1,TRBD1,-,CSVRTGGNHQPQHF,TGCAGCGTCCGGACAGGGGGGAATCATCAGCCCCAGCATTTT
TRBJ1-1,TRBV5-1,-,once,CASSLEGHWVWDTEAFF,TGCGCCAGCAGCTTGGAGGGGCATTGGGTATGGGACACTGAAGCTTTCTTT
TRBJ1-2,TRBV9,-,-,CASRRSGQSGYTF,TGTGCCAGCAGGAGGTCGGGGCAGAGCGGCTACACCTTC